One sample yielded the 30 T cell receptor beta chains listed below, sequenced in a study of T cell responses to AZD1222 COVID-19 vaccine. This table comes from immunoSEQ multiplex PCR, and its TCRdb copy is limited to in-frame clones, with some not included. This sample has some 180,000 clones, with around nine tenths found just once. Here the sequenced sample was peripheral blood, taken 28 days after the second dose of the MenACWY control vaccine. These receptors were collected from an adult who received the MenACWY meningococcal vaccine as a control.

This chain connects TRBV5-1 to TRBJ1-4; the match to TRBD1 covers 7 bases. Germline V gene lookup returns CDR1 SGHRS and CDR2 YFSETQ. Trimming cost V 0 bases and J 7 bases; bases outside gene matches: 3. The CDR3 totals 14 residues. The CDR3 sequence is CASSLVQGGEKLFF. CDR3 coding DNA: TGCGCCAGCAGCTTGGTGCAGGGGGGTGAAAAACTGTTTTTT.

The V and J genes are TRBV27 and TRBJ2-2; 8 bases match TRBD1. CDR1 is MNHEY and CDR2 is SMNVEV in the germline V gene (reference sequence). The CDR3 loop spans 14 amino acids. J was trimmed by 4 bases and V by 3 bases; bases with no gene match: 1. This chain's CDR3 is CASSLTGVTGELFF. The DNA of the CDR3 is TGTGCCAGCAGTTTGACAGGGGTCACCGGGGAGCTGTTTTTT.

The CDR3 DNA sequence: TGCAGCTCTGGGCTAGGGGGGACCCAGTACTTC. Translated, it gives CSSGLGGTQYF. The chain uses TRBV29-1 and TRBJ2-5; possibly TRBD1 for D (6 bases). CDR3 size: 11 residues. V lost 8 bases, J lost 7 bases, and 14 bases lay in between. Germline CDR1 and CDR2: SQVTM and ANQGSEA. The variable domain in full, completed from reference TRBV29-1 and TRBJ2-5, reads SAVISQKPSRDICQRGTSLTIQCQVDSQVTMMFWYRQQPGQSLTLIATANQGSEATYESGFVIDKFPISRPNLTFSTLTVSNMSPEDSSIYLCSSGLGGTQYFGPGTRLLVL.

This clone has a handful of counts. This sequence joins TRBV7-9 and TRBJ1-4; TRBD1 might be the D (5 bases). Trimming pared 2 bases from V and 5 bases from J, leaving 9 bases between. The CDR3 has 14 amino acids. CDR1 and CDR2 from the germline V gene are SEHNR and FQNEAQ (reference sequence). The CDR3 loop is CASSLRQQNEKLFF. The CDR3 nucleotides read TGTGCCAGCAGCTTAAGACAGCAGAATGAAAAACTGTTTTTT.

The rearrangement joins TRBV7-8 to TRBJ2-2; D is perhaps TRBD2 (6 bases). Germline assignment: CDR1 SGHVS and CDR2 FQNEAQ. CDR3 length equals 16 residues. Between the trimmed V and J ends, which lost 3 bases and 0 bases, there was a span of 11 bases. CDR3 sequence: CASSLRRGPNTGELFF. DNA for the CDR3: TGTGCCAGCAGCTTGAGGCGGGGCCCGAACACCGGGGAGCTGTTTTTT.

The chain is built from TRBV28 and TRBJ1-1, with TRBD1 identical over 7 bases. This CDR3 is built from 14 residues. Germline assignment: CDR1 MDHEN and CDR2 SYDVKM. Trimming cost V 5 bases and J 4 bases; bases outside gene matches: 7. The CDR3 loop is CASSAGPGGTEAFF. The CDR3 DNA sequence: TGTGCCAGCAGTGCCGGCCCAGGGGGCACTGAAGCTTTCTTT.

V gene TRBV29-1 combines with J gene TRBJ1-1, with 7 bases fitting TRBD1. Germline V lookup: CDR1 SQVTM, CDR2 ANQGSEA. CDR3 length equals 13 residues. After removal of 8 bases from V and 4 bases from J, the junction contained 10 bases not matched to a gene. The chain's CDR3 is CSIKQGRATEAFF. The DNA for the CDR3 is TGCAGCATCAAACAGGGGAGGGCCACTGAAGCTTTCTTT.

This chain links TRBV24-1 with TRBJ1-5, with 8 bases that match TRBD1. There are 17 residues in the CDR3. The trim removed 4 bases at V and 5 bases at J, leaving 12 bases unmatched. Germline values: CDR1 KGHDR, CDR2 SFDVKD. CDR3 sequence: CATSDPTGTGIDQPQHF. The CDR3 nucleotides are TGTGCCACCAGTGACCCCACCGGGACAGGCATCGATCAGCCCCAGCATTTT.

CDR3 loop: CASSLGGGRSVGEQFF. The DNA of the CDR3 is TGTGCCAGCAGCTTAGGCGGCGGGAGAAGTGTGGGTGAGCAGTTCTTC. This sequence joins TRBV7-3 and TRBJ2-1, with 7 bases that match TRBD2. Trimming removed 2 bases from V and 9 bases from J; junction bases left unmatched: 13. Germline V gene sequence: CDR1 SGHTA, CDR2 FQGTGA. The CDR3 is made up of 16 amino acids.

The chain uses TRBV19 and TRBJ1-3; D might be TRBD1 (6 bases). Trimming cost V 2 bases and J 3 bases, with 11 bases left between them. This CDR3 region has 15 residues. CDR1 is LNHDA and CDR2 is SQIVND in the germline V gene (reference sequence). The CDR3 here is CASSILLQGGNTIYF. The CDR3 nucleotides read TGTGCCAGTAGTATACTCCTACAGGGTGGAAACACCATATATTTT.

A single count supports this clone. The V and J genes are TRBV19 and TRBJ2-5, with a tentative D call TRBD1 (6 bases). CDR3 length equals 13 residues. Germline V gene sequence: CDR1 LNHDA, CDR2 SQIVND (reference sequence). Trimming took 6 bases from V and 4 from J, leaving 12 bases between them. Here the CDR3 reads CASRQKGVETQYF. The CDR3 coding sequence is TGTGCCAGTAGACAGAAGGGGGTAGAGACCCAGTACTTC.

The chain uses TRBV12-5 and TRBJ1-5, with a tentative D call TRBD1 (5 bases). The CDR3 runs 16 residues. Germline V gene sequence: CDR1 LGHNT, CDR2 FRNRAP. Trimming took off 1 base at V and 7 bases at J, with 17 bases between the two ends. The CDR3 region is CASGLGVGQGKQPQHF. CDR3 bases: TGTGCTAGTGGTTTGGGAGTAGGGCAGGGAAAACAGCCCCAGCATTTT.

CDR3 region: CASSAQLAEGLNEQFF. CDR3 bases: TGTGCCAGCAGCGCACAACTAGCGGAGGGCCTCAATGAGCAGTTCTTC. J is TRBJ2-1 and V is TRBV2; 8 nucleotides line up with TRBD2. From germline, CDR1 is SNHLY and CDR2 FYNNEI. J was trimmed by 6 bases and V by 6 bases; bases with no gene match: 13. The CDR3 runs to 16 residues. The whole variable domain, filled in from reference TRBV2 and TRBJ2-1, reads EPEVTQTPSHQVTQMGQEVILRCVPISNHLYFYWYRQILGQKVEFLVSFYNNEISEKSEIFDDQFSVERPDGSNFTLKIRSTKLEDSAMYFCASSAQLAEGLNEQFFGPGTRLTVL.

The V gene is TRBV28, the J gene TRBJ2-1; D possibly uses TRBD1 or TRBD2 (6 bases each). Germline V gene data show CDR1 as MDHEN and CDR2 as SYDVKM. V was pared by 6 bases and J by 8 bases, with 17 bases between. The CDR3 extends over 14 amino acids. CDR3 amino acids: CASSRTVTSYEQFF. The CDR3 nucleotides read TGTGCCAGCAGCAGGACAGTCACTAGCTATGAGCAGTTCTTC. Full variable domain (rest looked up from reference TRBV28 and TRBJ2-1): DVKVTQSSRYLVKRTGEKVFLECVQDMDHENMFWYRQDPGLGLRLIYFSYDVKMKEKGDIPEGYSVSREKKERFSLILESASTNQTSMYLCASSRTVTSYEQFFGPGTRLTVL.

The chain combines TRBV5-1 with TRBJ2-7; D may match TRBD1 or TRBD2 (6 bases each). The CDR3 runs to 14 residues. CDR1 and CDR2 (germline): SGHRS, YFSETQ. V gave up 7 bases and J gave up 4 bases, with 18 bases separating them. The CDR3 DNA is TGCGCCAGCGCTCAGGGTCAGGGGAGGTACGAGCAGTACTTC. It is translated as CASAQGQGRYEQYF.

The rearrangement links TRBV5-1 to TRBJ2-3, with D possibly TRBD1 on 7 matching bases. This CDR3 is 15 amino acids long. V was cut by 4 bases and J by 2 bases, with 14 bases left in between. Germline V gene lookup returns CDR1 SGHRS and CDR2 YFSETQ. The CDR3 bases are TGCGCCAGCAGCCGGCAGGGGGGTCCCACAGATACGCAGTATTTT. Its translation is CASSRQGGPTDTQYF.

The chain recombines TRBV9 with TRBJ2-3; 8 bases match TRBD2. Germline assignment: CDR1 SGDLS and CDR2 YYNGEE. The CDR3 covers 14 residues. Trimming removed 3 bases from V and 3 bases from J; junction bases left unmatched: 3. CDR3 nucleotide sequence: TGTGCCAGCAGCGAGGGACTAGGGACAGATACGCAGTATTTT. It translates to CASSEGLGTDTQYF.

The rearrangement links TRBV11-2 to TRBJ2-1; 13 bases map to TRBD2. The CDR3 is 16 amino acids. J lost 6 bases, V lost 2 bases, and 4 bases had no gene match. Germline V lookup: CDR1 SGHAT, CDR2 FQNNGV. This chain's CDR3 is CASSLIGTSGINEQFF. The CDR3 DNA reads as TGTGCCAGCAGCTTAATAGGGACTAGCGGGATCAATGAGCAGTTCTTC.

J is TRBJ1-1 and V is TRBV30; no reliable D call. Trimming took off 4 bases at V and 0 bases at J, with 12 bases between the two ends. Germline V gives CDR1 GTSNPN, CDR2 SVGIG (reference sequence). The CDR3 has 14 amino acids. As DNA, the CDR3 is TGTGCCTGGACCACGGGTAGTTTGAACACTGAAGCTTTCTTT. Translating gives CAWTTGSLNTEAFF.

This clone showed up just once. The chain carries TRBV3-1 (or the pseudogene TRBV3-2) and TRBJ2-7; TRBD1 might be the D (5 bases). The CDR3 totals 12 residues. CDR1 LGHDT and CDR2 YNNKEL come from the germline V gene (reference sequence). The V end lost 6 bases, the J end lost 6 bases, and 12 bases lay between the germline ends. The CDR3 DNA reads as TGTGCCAGCAGTCCCCCCAGGGCCGAGCAGTACTTC. Protein product: CASSPPRAEQYF.

The chain couples TRBV28 to TRBJ1-3; D is undetermined. V was pared by 4 bases and J by 4 bases, with 11 bases between. Germline V gene lookup returns CDR1 MDHEN and CDR2 SYDVKM. This CDR3 has 14 amino acids. The CDR3 spells CASSSSLEGNTIYF. CDR3 sequence (DNA): TGTGCCAGCAGTTCGAGCCTCGAGGGAAACACCATATATTTT. The whole variable domain, filled in from reference TRBV28 and TRBJ1-3, reads DVKVTQSSRYLVKRTGEKVFLECVQDMDHENMFWYRQDPGLGLRLIYFSYDVKMKEKGDIPEGYSVSREKKERFSLILESASTNQTSMYLCASSSSLEGNTIYFGEGSWLTVV.

This clone was observed a single time. The chain recombines TRBV7-9 with TRBJ2-3, with D uncertain. The CDR3 runs 13 residues. The germline V gene encodes CDR1 SEHNR and CDR2 FQNEAQ (reference sequence). Trimming cost V 4 bases and J 7 bases, with 12 bases left between them. CDR3 DNA: TGTGCCAGCAGCTCCAGCCGGTCCCATACGCAGTATTTT. It encodes CASSSSRSHTQYF.

V usage is TRBV7-9 and J usage is TRBJ2-5; no definite D call. V was shortened by 6 bases and J by 5 bases, with 16 bases between the two germline ends. Germline V gene sequence: CDR1 SEHNR, CDR2 FQNEAQ (reference sequence). This CDR3 is built from 14 residues. CDR3 sequence reads: CASSSTAYGETQYF. The CDR3 nucleotides read TGTGCCAGCAGTTCCACCGCTTACGGGGAGACCCAGTACTTC.

V usage is TRBV11-2 and J usage is TRBJ2-5; weak D call: TRBD2 (5 bases). Germline loops: CDR1 SGHAT, CDR2 FQNNGV. The CDR3 has 11 residues. The V end lost 5 bases, the J end lost 5 bases, and 6 bases lay between the germline ends. In DNA, the CDR3 is TGTGCCAGCAGCCAGCGGGAGACCCAGTACTTC. This translates into CASSQRETQYF.

The V gene is TRBV7-8, the J gene TRBJ1-5; 7 bases agree with TRBD1. V shed 5 bases and J 7 bases; nucleotides not matched to a gene: 8. The CDR3 contains 14 residues. Germline values: CDR1 SGHVS, CDR2 FQNEAQ. In DNA form, the CDR3 reads TGTGCCAGCAGCAGCCGGGACAGAAGACAGCCCCAGCATTTT. Its translation is CASSSRDRRQPQHF. The full variable domain, completed using reference TRBV7-8 and TRBJ1-5, is GAGVSQSPRYKVAKRGQDVALRCDPISGHVSLFWYQQALGQGPEFLTYFQNEAQLDKSGLPSDRFFAERPEGSVSTLKIQRTQQEDSAVYLCASSSRDRRQPQHFGDGTRLSIL.

The CDR3 DNA follows: TGTGCCAGCCCCCTAGGAGGGACCCAGTACTTC. Amino acids: CASPLGGTQYF. V gene TRBV2 combines with J gene TRBJ2-5; D may be TRBD2 (5 bases). From germline, CDR1 is SNHLY and CDR2 FYNNEI. Trimming stripped 8 bases from V and 7 bases from J, with 11 bases between. This CDR3 comprises 11 residues.

V gene TRBV5-1 combines with J gene TRBJ2-2, with D maybe TRBD1 (6 bases). Trimming took off 0 bases at V and 2 bases at J, with 20 bases between the two ends. Germline V gene lookup returns CDR1 SGHRS and CDR2 YFSETQ. The CDR3 consists of 19 residues. The CDR3 DNA reads TGCGCCAGCAGCTTGGCCAGGTTTCGGCAGGGGCTAAACACCGGGGAGCTGTTTTTT. Its protein product is CASSLARFRQGLNTGELFF.

The gene calls are TRBV6-5 and TRBJ1-1; 7 bases align to TRBD1. Looked up from germline, CDR1 is MNHEY and CDR2 is SVGAGI. The CDR3 has 14 amino acids. Trimming removed 6 bases from V and 4 bases from J; junction bases left unmatched: 8. CDR3: CASRNGAGGTEAFF. The CDR3 nucleotides are TGTGCCAGCAGAAACGGGGCAGGGGGCACTGAAGCTTTCTTT.

The chain employs TRBV27 and TRBJ1-2, with a possible D match to TRBD1 (6 bases). The CDR3 is 15 amino acids. The germline CDR1 and CDR2 sequences are MNHEY and SMNVEV (reference sequence). V lost 0 bases to trimming and J lost 5 bases, with 13 bases between them. Written as DNA, the CDR3 is TGTGCCAGCAGTTTATCGAGGGGGGCAGTTTATGGCTACACCTTC. Translated: CASSLSRGAVYGYTF.

The genes are TRBV27 and TRBJ1-6; 11 bases are a match to TRBD1. CDR1 MNHEY and CDR2 SMNVEV come from the germline V gene (reference sequence). The J segment lost 10 bases and the V segment lost 5 bases, leaving 7 bases of the junction unmatched. CDR3 size: 15 residues. The CDR3 nucleotides read TGTGCCAGCAGTGTGGGACAGGGGGAAGGCTCACCCCTCCACTTT. The encoded protein is CASSVGQGEGSPLHF.